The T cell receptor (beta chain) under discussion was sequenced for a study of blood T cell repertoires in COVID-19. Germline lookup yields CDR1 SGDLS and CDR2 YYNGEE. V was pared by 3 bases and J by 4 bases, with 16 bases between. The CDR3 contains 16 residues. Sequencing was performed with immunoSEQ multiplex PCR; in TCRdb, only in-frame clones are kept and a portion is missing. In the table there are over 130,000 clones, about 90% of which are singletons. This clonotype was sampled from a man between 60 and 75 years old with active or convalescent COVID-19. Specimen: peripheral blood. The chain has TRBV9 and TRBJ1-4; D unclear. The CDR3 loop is CASSEGHGVDNEKLFF. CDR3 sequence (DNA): TGTGCCAGCAGCGAAGGCCACGGGGTTGATAATGAAAAACTGTTTTTT.